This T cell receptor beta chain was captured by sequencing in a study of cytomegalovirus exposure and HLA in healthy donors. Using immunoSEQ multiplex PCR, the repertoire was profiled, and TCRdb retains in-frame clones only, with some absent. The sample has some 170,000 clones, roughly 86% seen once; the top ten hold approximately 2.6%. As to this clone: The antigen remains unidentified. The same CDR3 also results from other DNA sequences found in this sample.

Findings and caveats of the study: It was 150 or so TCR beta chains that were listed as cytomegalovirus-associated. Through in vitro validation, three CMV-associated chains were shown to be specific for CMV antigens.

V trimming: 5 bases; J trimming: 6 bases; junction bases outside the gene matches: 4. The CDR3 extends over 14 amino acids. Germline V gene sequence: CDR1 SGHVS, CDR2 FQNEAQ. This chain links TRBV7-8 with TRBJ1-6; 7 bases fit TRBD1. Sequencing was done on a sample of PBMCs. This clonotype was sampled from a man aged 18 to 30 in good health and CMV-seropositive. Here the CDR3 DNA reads TGTGCCAGCAGCAGAGGACAGGCTAATTCACCCCTCCACTTT. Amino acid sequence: CASSRGQANSPLHF.